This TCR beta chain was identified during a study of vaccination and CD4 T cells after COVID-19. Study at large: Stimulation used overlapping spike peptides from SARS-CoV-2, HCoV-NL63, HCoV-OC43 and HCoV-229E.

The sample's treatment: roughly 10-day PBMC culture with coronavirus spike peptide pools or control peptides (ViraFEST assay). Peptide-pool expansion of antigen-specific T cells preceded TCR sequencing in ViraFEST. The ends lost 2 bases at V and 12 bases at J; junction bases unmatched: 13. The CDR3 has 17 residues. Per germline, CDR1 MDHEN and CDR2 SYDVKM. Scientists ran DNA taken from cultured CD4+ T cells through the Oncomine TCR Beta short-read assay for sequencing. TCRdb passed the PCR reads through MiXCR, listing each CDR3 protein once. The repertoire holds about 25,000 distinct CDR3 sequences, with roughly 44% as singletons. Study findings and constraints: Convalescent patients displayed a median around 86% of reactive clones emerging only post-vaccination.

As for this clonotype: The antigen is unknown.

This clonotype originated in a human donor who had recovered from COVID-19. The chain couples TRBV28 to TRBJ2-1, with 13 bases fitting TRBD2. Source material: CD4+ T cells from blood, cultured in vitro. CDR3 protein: CASSLGGTSGKGGRQFF. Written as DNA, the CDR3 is TGTGCCAGCAGTTTAGGCGGGACTAGCGGGAAAGGAGGTCGGCAGTTCTTC.